These 17 T cell receptor beta chains originate from one sample sequenced in a study of blood T cell repertoires in COVID-19. The data were produced by immunoSEQ multiplex PCR, yet TCRdb's version contains in-frame clones alone and is incomplete. This table holds approximately 70,000 clones, approximately 89% found once. The sequenced material came from peripheral blood. The receptors were sampled from a human donor in a cohort sampled during active COVID-19.

This clone showed up just once. The V call is TRBV30, the J call TRBJ2-7, with 11 nucleotides matching TRBD2. The CDR3 is 13 amino acids. J was trimmed by 2 bases and V by 5 bases; bases with no gene match: 2. The germline gives CDR1 GTSNPN, CDR2 SVGIG (reference sequence). CDR3 DNA: TGTGCCTGGGCTAGCGGGGGGACCTACGAGCAGTACTTC. Protein product: CAWASGGTYEQYF.

The rearrangement uses TRBV7-2 and TRBJ1-5; 9 bases line up with TRBD1. Germline V gives CDR1 SGHTA, CDR2 FQGNSA. This CDR3 has 19 amino acids. Trimming cost V 1 base and J 2 bases; bases outside gene matches: 12. The CDR3 loop is CASSLDGTGRLWGNQPQHF. DNA of the CDR3: TGTGCCAGCAGCTTAGACGGGACAGGGAGGTTATGGGGCAATCAGCCCCAGCATTTT. Full variable domain (rest looked up from reference TRBV7-2 and TRBJ1-5): GAGVSQSPSNKVTEKGKDVELRCDPISGHTALYWYRQSLGQGLEFLIYFQGNSAPDKSGLPSDRFSAERTGGSVSTLTIQRTQQEDSAVYLCASSLDGTGRLWGNQPQHFGDGTRLSIL.

The chain recombines TRBV2 with TRBJ2-7, with a possible D match to TRBD1 (6 bases). The CDR3 is made up of 18 amino acids. Trimming cost V 3 bases and J 4 bases, with 25 bases left between them. CDR1 is SNHLY, CDR2 FYNNEI, per germline. This chain's CDR3 is CASSDTLFGSRGLYEQYF. The CDR3 nucleotides read TGTGCCAGCAGTGATACGCTCTTTGGTAGTAGGGGGTTGTACGAGCAGTACTTC.

In DNA, the CDR3 is TGTGCCAGCTCAGGGGGCGGTGAGACCCAGTACTTC. Translated: CASSGGGETQYF. The J gene is TRBJ2-5, the V gene TRBV2, with TRBD1 identical over 8 bases. The CDR3 is 12 residues long. The germline V gene encodes CDR1 SNHLY and CDR2 FYNNEI. V was clipped by 8 bases and J by 5 bases; unmatched bases: 4.

A note on this clone: Because the CDR3's place on the DNA is in doubt, the DNA is left out and the CDR3 is given as listed by TCRdb. The chain has TRBV12-1 and TRBJ2-7; the table gives TRBD2 as D, unverified against the DNA. TRBV12-1 is described as a pseudogene. The CDR3 numbers 15 amino acids, ends counted. CDR3 residues: CASSFAGGASYEQYF.

This clone was recorded once. The chain combines TRBV4-1 with TRBJ2-7; no definite D call. Trimming cost V 3 bases and J 4 bases, with 7 bases left between them. The CDR3 runs to 12 residues. The germline CDR1 and CDR2 sequences are MGHRA and YSYEKL. This CDR3 is CASSQTPYEQYF. Written as DNA, the CDR3 is TGCGCCAGCAGCCAGACACCATACGAGCAGTACTTC.

This chain joins TRBV4-2 and TRBJ1-2; 7 bases are a match to TRBD1. Trimming removed 3 bases from V and 7 bases from J; junction bases left unmatched: 2. CDR1 and CDR2 (germline): LGHNA, YNFKEQ. The CDR3 has 12 amino acids. CDR3 bases: TGTGCCAGCAGCCAGGACAGGTCTGGCTACACCTTC. This translates into CASSQDRSGYTF.

This chain joins TRBV4-2 and TRBJ2-7; 8 bases map to TRBD1. Germline V gene sequence: CDR1 LGHNA, CDR2 YNFKEQ. Losses at the gene ends were 0 bases for V and 1 base for J; bases not matched to a gene: 11. This CDR3 spans 18 amino acids. The CDR3: CASSQDSGRTGRSYEQYF. DNA of the CDR3: TGTGCCAGCAGCCAAGATTCGGGGAGGACAGGGCGATCCTACGAGCAGTACTTC.

The V call is TRBV5-1, the J call TRBJ2-7; TRBD2 aligns across 10 bases. CDR1 SGHRS and CDR2 YFSETQ come from the germline V gene. The trim removed 2 bases at V and 0 bases at J, leaving 2 bases unmatched. The CDR3 is made up of 15 amino acids. The CDR3, as DNA: TGCGCCAGCAGCTTTTCTAGCGGGGGCTCCTACGAGCAGTACTTC. Protein sequence: CASSFSSGGSYEQYF.

CDR3 region: CASSRYTLDRGMDIQYF. The CDR3, as DNA: TGTGCCAGCAGTCGCTATACCCTGGACAGGGGAATGGACATTCAGTACTTC. The chain joins TRBV27 to TRBJ2-4, with 9 bases aligning to TRBD1. V was clipped by 5 bases and J by 8 bases; unmatched bases: 16. Germline CDR1 is MNHEY and CDR2 is SMNVEV (reference sequence). The CDR3 consists of 17 residues.

This clone was found once. The chain carries TRBV29-1 and TRBJ2-7; 7 bases map to TRBD2. The CDR3 has 18 amino acids. Germline V lookup: CDR1 SQVTM, CDR2 ANQGSEA. V lost 6 bases to trimming and J lost 7 bases; unmatched junction nucleotides: 27. CDR3 protein: CSVWSRGVAQANWGEQYF. The CDR3 coding sequence is TGCAGCGTATGGTCCCGGGGGGTGGCACAGGCAAATTGGGGTGAGCAGTACTTC.

The chain uses TRBV15 and TRBJ2-7, with TRBD2 identical over 7 bases. With V trimmed by 5 bases and J by 3 bases, 7 bases remained unmatched. Germline V gene sequence: CDR1 LNHNV, CDR2 YYDKDF (reference sequence). The CDR3 loop spans 14 amino acids. As DNA, the CDR3 is TGTGCCACCAGCTCCGGGGGGACCCGCTACGAGCAGTACTTC. Its translation is CATSSGGTRYEQYF. Complete variable domain (other parts from reference TRBV15 and TRBJ2-7): DAMVIQNPRYQVTQFGKPVTLSCSQTLNHNVMYWYQQKSSQAPKLLFHYYDKDFNNEADTPDNFQSRRPNTSFCFLDIRSPGLGDTAMYLCATSSGGTRYEQYFGPGTRLTVT.

Here the CDR3 DNA reads TGCGCAGGTTGGGGACAGGTCCCTAATTCACCCCTCCACTTT. Its translation: CAGWGQVPNSPLHF. The V call is TRBV5-1, the J call TRBJ1-6; 8 nucleotides agree with TRBD1. The CDR3 contains 14 residues. Germline-derived CDR1 and CDR2 are SGHRS and YFSETQ. Full variable domain (remainder filled in from reference TRBV5-1 and TRBJ1-6): KAGVTQTPRYLIKTRGQQVTLSCSPISGHRSVSWYQQTPGQGLQFLFEYFSETQRNKGNFPGRFSGRQFSNSRSEMNVSTLELGDSALYLCAGWGQVPNSPLHFGNGTRLTVT.

V and J are TRBV5-6 and TRBJ1-2; no clear D gene. V was clipped by 2 bases and J by 0 bases, with 8 bases between them. Germline lookup yields CDR1 SGHDT and CDR2 YYEEEE. The CDR3 length is 14 residues. Here the CDR3 DNA reads TGTGCCAGCAGCTTCGTCGGAGCTAACTATGGCTACACCTTC. Protein sequence: CASSFVGANYGYTF. The variable domain in full, completed from reference TRBV5-6 and TRBJ1-2, reads DAGVTQSPTHLIKTRGQQVTLRCSPKSGHDTVSWYQQALGQGPQFIFQYYEEEERQRGNFPDRFSGHQFPNYSSELNVNALLLGDSALYLCASSFVGANYGYTFGSGTRLTVV.

The chain carries TRBV3-1 (or the pseudogene TRBV3-2) and TRBJ1-1; D gene unclear. Germline V gives CDR1 LGHDT, CDR2 YNNKEL (reference sequence). CDR3 length equals 12 residues. The V and J ends lost 4 bases and 1 base respectively, with 4 bases between them. CDR3 sequence reads: CASSPGNTEAFF. The CDR3 DNA sequence: TGTGCCAGCAGCCCGGGGAACACTGAAGCTTTCTTT.

V is TRBV6-1 and J is TRBJ1-1; TRBD1 aligns across 7 bases. The germline V gene has CDR1 MNHNS and CDR2 SASEGT. The CDR3 covers 15 residues. V trimming: 3 bases; J trimming: 3 bases; junction bases outside the gene matches: 7. For the CDR3, the DNA is TGTGCCAGCAGTGAGACAGGGTTGGAGGACACTGAAGCTTTCTTT. Encoded protein: CASSETGLEDTEAFF.

The rearrangement joins TRBV5-1 to TRBJ1-1; D is uncertain. Germline CDR1 reads SGHRS; CDR2 reads YFSETQ. This CDR3 region has 13 residues. V was trimmed by 4 bases and J by 0 bases, leaving 7 bases between them. Here the CDR3 DNA reads TGCGCCAGCAGCCCGGGATTGAACACTGAAGCTTTCTTT. Its translation: CASSPGLNTEAFF.